Here is one T cell receptor (beta chain) with its context. Trimming shortened V by 3 bases and J by 10 bases, and 15 bases separated the two germline ends. The CDR3 is 13 amino acids. The germline gives CDR1 SEHNR, CDR2 FQNEAQ (reference sequence). TCRdb's copy holds only in-frame clones and misses some; the assay was immunoSEQ multiplex PCR. Of about 12,000 clones detected, 79% appear once; the ten largest clones hold under 15%. The data were taken from a study of tumor-infiltrating lymphocytes in localized non-small cell lung cancer. The TCR originated in a human donor with non-small cell lung cancer. The V and J genes are TRBV7-9 and TRBJ1-2; no reliable D call. Sequencing used lung tumor tissue. CDR3 DNA sequence: TGTGCCAGCAGCTTGGGTGGGTCGTTCAACTACACCTTC. It codes for CASSLGGSFNYTF.